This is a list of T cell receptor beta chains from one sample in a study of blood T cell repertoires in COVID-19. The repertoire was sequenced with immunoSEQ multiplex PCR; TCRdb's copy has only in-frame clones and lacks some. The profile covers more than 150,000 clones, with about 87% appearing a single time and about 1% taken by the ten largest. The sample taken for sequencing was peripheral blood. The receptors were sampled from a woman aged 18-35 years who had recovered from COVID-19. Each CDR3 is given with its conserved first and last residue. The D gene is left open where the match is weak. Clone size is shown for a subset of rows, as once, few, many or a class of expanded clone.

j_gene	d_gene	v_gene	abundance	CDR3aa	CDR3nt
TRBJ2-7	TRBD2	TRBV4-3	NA	CASSQEGIAGGTYEQYF	TGCGCCAGCAGCCAAGAGGGTATAGCGGGTGGTACCTACGAGCAGTACTTC
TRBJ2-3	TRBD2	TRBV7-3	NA	CASSLGLAGGDTQYF	TGTGCCAGCAGCTTAGGGCTAGCGGGAGGAGATACGCAGTATTTT
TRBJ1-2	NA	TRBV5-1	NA	CASSLNRANYGYTF	TGCGCCAGCAGCTTGAACAGGGCTAACTATGGCTACACCTTC
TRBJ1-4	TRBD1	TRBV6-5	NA	CASSSSQGAGEKLFF	TGTGCCAGCAGTTCTTCACAGGGGGCAGGTGAAAAACTGTTTTTT
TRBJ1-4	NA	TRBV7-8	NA	CASSRQQRDEKLFF	TGTGCCAGCAGCCGCCAGCAGAGGGATGAAAAACTGTTTTTT
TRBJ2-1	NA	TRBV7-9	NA	CASSLAGVVYEQFF	TGTGCCAGCAGCTTAGCGGGAGTGGTGTATGAGCAGTTCTTC
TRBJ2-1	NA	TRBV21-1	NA	CASSTPGSYNEQFF	TGTGCCAGCAGCACCCCGGGGTCCTACAATGAGCAGTTCTTC
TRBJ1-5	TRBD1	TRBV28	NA	CASSFLQGDGQPQHF	TGTGCCAGCAGTTTCTTACAGGGGGATGGACAGCCCCAGCATTTT
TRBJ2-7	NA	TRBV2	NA	CATQAGDINEQYF	TGTGCCACCCAGGCAGGGGATATCAACGAGCAGTACTTC
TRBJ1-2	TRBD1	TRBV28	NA	CASSLIGTGGGYTF	TGTGCCAGCAGTTTAATAGGGACAGGTGGTGGCTACACCTTC
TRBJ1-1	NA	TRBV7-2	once	CASSLNANLNTEAFF	TGTGCCAGCAGCTTAAATGCTAACTTGAACACTGAAGCTTTCTTT
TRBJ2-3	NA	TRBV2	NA	CASSDQGSDTQYF	TGTGCCAGCAGTGATCAGGGATCCGATACGCAGTATTTT
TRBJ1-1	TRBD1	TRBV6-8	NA	CASTQVWRDRDKNTEAFF	TGTGCCAGCACCCAGGTCTGGCGGGACAGGGATAAGAACACTGAAGCTTTCTTT
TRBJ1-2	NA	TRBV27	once	CASSSLQPGQRNNYGYTF	TGTGCCAGCAGTTCACTCCAGCCCGGACAGCGGAATAACTATGGCTACACCTTC
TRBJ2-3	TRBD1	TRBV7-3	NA	CASSPRDRGLPDTQYF	TGTGCCAGCAGCCCCCGGGACAGGGGGCTCCCAGATACGCAGTATTTT
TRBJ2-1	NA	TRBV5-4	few	CASSLDSGENEQFF	TGTGCCAGCAGCTTGGACTCCGGGGAAAATGAGCAGTTCTTC
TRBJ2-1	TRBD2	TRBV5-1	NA	CASSSGLAGGLEEQFF	TGCGCCAGCAGCTCCGGACTAGCGGGGGGGTTGGAGGAGCAGTTCTTC
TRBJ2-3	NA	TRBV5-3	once	CARSLDRYPTDTQYF	TGTGCCAGAAGCTTGGACAGATATCCTACAGATACGCAGTATTTT
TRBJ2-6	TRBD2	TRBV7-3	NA	CASSPAASGGSGANVLTF	TGTGCCAGCAGCCCTGCGGCTAGCGGGGGCTCTGGGGCCAACGTCCTGACTTTC
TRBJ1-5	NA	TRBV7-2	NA	CASSFRGANPQHF	TGTGCCAGCAGCTTTCGTGGGGCCAATCCCCAGCATTTT
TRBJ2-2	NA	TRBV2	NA	CASSEAQMRPNTGELFF	TGTGCCAGCAGTGAAGCCCAGATGAGGCCGAACACCGGGGAGCTGTTTTTT
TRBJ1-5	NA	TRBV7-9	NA	CASRQGNQPQHF	TGTGCCAGCAGACAGGGAAATCAGCCCCAGCATTTT
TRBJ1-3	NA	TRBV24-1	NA	CATSDPRVSGNTIYF	TGTGCCACCAGTGACCCCAGGGTATCTGGAAACACCATATATTTT
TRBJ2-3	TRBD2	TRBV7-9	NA	CASSVRTSRNNTQYF	TGTGCCAGCAGCGTACGGACTAGTAGGAATAATACGCAGTATTTT
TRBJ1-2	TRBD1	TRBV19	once	CASSPDRAYGYTF	TGTGCCAGTAGTCCAGACAGGGCCTATGGCTACACCTTC
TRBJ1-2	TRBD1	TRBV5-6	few	CASSSGTVYGYTF	TGTGCCAGCAGCTCCGGGACAGTCTATGGCTACACCTTC
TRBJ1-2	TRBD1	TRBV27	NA	CASRGTGDYGYTF	TGTGCCAGCAGGGGGACAGGGGACTATGGCTACACCTTC
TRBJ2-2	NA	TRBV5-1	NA	CASSFQQVIANTGELFF	TGCGCCAGCAGCTTTCAGCAGGTCATCGCGAACACCGGGGAGCTGTTTTTT
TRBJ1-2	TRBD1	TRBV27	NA	CASRSFYRGKDYGYTF	TGTGCCAGCAGGAGCTTTTACAGGGGGAAGGACTATGGCTACACCTTC
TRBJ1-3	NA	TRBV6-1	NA	CASSEVEVTSGNTIYF	TGTGCCAGCAGTGAAGTGGAGGTGACCTCTGGAAACACCATATATTTT
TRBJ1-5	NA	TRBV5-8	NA	CASSLPGHSNQPQHF	TGTGCCAGCAGCTTACCGGGACATAGCAATCAGCCCCAGCATTTT
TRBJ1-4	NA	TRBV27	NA	CASSLNRRVTPNEKLFF	TGTGCCAGCAGTTTAAATCGGCGGGTCACCCCTAATGAAAAACTGTTTTTT
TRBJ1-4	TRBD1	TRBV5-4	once	CASSPGQGLNEKLFF	TGTGCCAGCAGCCCCGGACAGGGGCTTAATGAAAAACTGTTTTTT
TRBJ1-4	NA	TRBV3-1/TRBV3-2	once	CASSHTGFNEKLFF	TGTGCCAGCAGCCACACAGGATTTAATGAAAAACTGTTTTTT
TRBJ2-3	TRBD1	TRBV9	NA	CASSALGQDITDTQYF	TGTGCCAGCAGCGCTCTGGGACAGGACATCACAGATACGCAGTATTTT
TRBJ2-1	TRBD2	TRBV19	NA	CASSIVRTSAGSYNEQFF	TGTGCCAGTAGTATAGTACGGACTAGCGCGGGCTCCTACAATGAGCAGTTCTTC
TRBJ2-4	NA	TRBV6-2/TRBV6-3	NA	CASSYTGIAKNIQYF	TGTGCCAGCAGTTATACAGGGATTGCCAAAAACATTCAGTACTTC
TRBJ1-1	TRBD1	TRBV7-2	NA	CASSYRQGMGTEAFF	TGTGCCAGCAGCTACCGACAGGGAATGGGCACTGAAGCTTTCTTT
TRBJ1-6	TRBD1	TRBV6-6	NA	CASSRDRVNSPLHF	TGTGCCAGCAGCCGGGACAGGGTCAATTCACCCCTCCACTTT
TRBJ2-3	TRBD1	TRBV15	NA	CATSRDPGQGADTQYF	TGTGCCACCAGCAGAGACCCCGGACAGGGCGCAGATACGCAGTATTTT
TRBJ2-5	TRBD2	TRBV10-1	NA	CASSEVGGPAEEETQYF	TGCGCCAGCAGTGAAGTGGGAGGGCCGGCGGAGGAAGAGACCCAGTACTTC
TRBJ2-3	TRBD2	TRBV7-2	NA	CASSPRGGGYSTDTQYF	TGTGCCAGCAGCCCCCGGGGCGGGGGGTATAGCACAGATACGCAGTATTTT
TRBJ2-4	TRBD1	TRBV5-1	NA	CASSWDRQNIQYF	TGCGCCAGCAGTTGGGACAGACAAAACATTCAGTACTTC
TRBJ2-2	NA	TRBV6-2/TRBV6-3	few	CASSYSTGTFTGELFF	TGTGCCAGCAGTTACTCGACGGGAACTTTCACCGGGGAGCTGTTTTTT
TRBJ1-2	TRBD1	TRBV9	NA	CASSATGTAESYGYTF	TGTGCCAGCAGCGCAACCGGGACAGCCGAGTCCTATGGCTACACCTTC
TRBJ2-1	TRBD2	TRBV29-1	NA	CSVVRLAGDYNEQFF	TGCAGCGTTGTACGACTAGCGGGGGACTACAATGAGCAGTTCTTC
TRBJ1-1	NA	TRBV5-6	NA	CASSLPTQGATEAFF	TGTGCCAGCAGCTTGCCTACCCAAGGGGCCACTGAAGCTTTCTTT
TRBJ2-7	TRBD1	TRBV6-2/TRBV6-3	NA	CASSNSDRAYEQYF	TGTGCCAGCAGTAACTCAGACAGGGCGTACGAGCAGTACTTC
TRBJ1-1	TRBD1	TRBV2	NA	CASSETGDTEAFF	TGTGCCAGCAGTGAAACAGGGGACACTGAAGCTTTCTTT
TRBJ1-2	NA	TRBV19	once	CASSKGVNYGYTF	TGTGCCAGTAGTAAGGGGGTCAACTATGGCTACACCTTC
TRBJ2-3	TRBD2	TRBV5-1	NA	CASSWGLAGVTDTQYF	TGCGCCAGCAGCTGGGGCTTAGCGGGAGTCACAGATACGCAGTATTTT
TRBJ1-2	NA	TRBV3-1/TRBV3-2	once	CASSRDTGIGGYTF	TGTGCCAGCAGCCGGGATACAGGGATTGGAGGCTACACCTTC
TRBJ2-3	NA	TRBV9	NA	CASSVVPQGKQYF	TGTGCCAGCAGCGTAGTCCCTCAGGGTAAGCAGTATTTT